The source of this TCR beta chain is a study of metastatic and nonmetastatic thyroid tumors. Study at large: Thyroid patients, malignant and benign, had repertoires compared across blood and tumor or nodule tissue.

The germline gives CDR1 SGHDT, CDR2 YYEEEE. The V and J ends lost 0 bases and 8 bases respectively, with 14 bases between them. The CDR3 extends over 14 amino acids. None of the patients had undergone any treatment ahead of thyroid surgery. Study outcomes and limitations: Significantly greater TCR beta diversity was reportedly found in malignant thyroid tumors than in benign nodules (in blood and tumor).

Source study methods: The authors used CDR3 differences across clinicopathological groups to build a distant-metastasis classifier for papillary thyroid cancer. Through MiXCR, TCRdb re-clonotyped the PCR reads. It is TCRdb's table, rather than the study itself, that gives the V and J calls and clone size. The sample lists 37,000 or so clones, around 16% occurring once. This clone was detected ten times or more. Antigen: not known. Input material: blood. The chain carries TRBV5-6 and TRBJ1-2; possible D gene TRBD1, 5 bases. This TCR was recovered from a female donor with papillary thyroid cancer or a benign thyroid nodule (not recorded which). Some clones in this sample may be carry-over from other donors' samples. The CDR3 DNA reads TGTGCCAGCAGCTTGGGGATCAGGGAGGGCGGCTACACCTTC. This gives the protein CASSLGIREGGYTF.